The next 26 T cell receptor beta chains were all read from a single sample in a study of shared clonotypes between healthy human individuals. The protocol was immunoSEQ multiplex PCR, while the TCRdb copy is restricted to in-frame clones and leaves out a portion. The sample records 2 million to 2.5 million clones, around 95% being singletons. Source material: naive CD4+ T cells sorted from blood. Specified subset: CD45RA+ positively selected. The receptor set was obtained from a man aged 18 to 30 in good health.

The chain combines TRBV7-9 with TRBJ2-5; D remains unclear. The CDR3 spans 14 residues. V lost 2 bases and J lost 1, with 8 bases in between. CDR1 SEHNR and CDR2 FQNEAQ come from the germline V gene (reference sequence). This CDR3 reads CASSLFSLQETQYF. For the CDR3, the DNA is TGTGCCAGCAGCTTATTTTCCCTCCAAGAGACCCAGTACTTC.

The genes are TRBV5-1 and TRBJ2-5, with D maybe TRBD2 (5 bases). V shed 5 bases and J shed 3 bases, with 14 bases lying between them. Germline assignment: CDR1 SGHRS and CDR2 YFSETQ. The CDR3 consists of 14 residues. CDR3 nucleotides: TGCGCCAGCAGGAGGGTGGGCTCTAAAGAGACCCAGTACTTC. This sequence encodes CASRRVGSKETQYF.

This sequence joins TRBV5-1 and TRBJ2-7; the match to TRBD2 covers 7 bases. The ends lost 7 bases at V and 5 bases at J; junction bases unmatched: 9. Germline values: CDR1 SGHRS, CDR2 YFSETQ. This CDR3 has 13 amino acids. CDR3 loop: CASFRGDRDEQYF. In DNA form, the CDR3 reads TGCGCCAGCTTCCGGGGGGATCGTGACGAGCAGTACTTC.

The rearrangement joins TRBV19 to TRBJ1-6; D is undetermined. V lost 5 bases and J 6 bases, leaving 11 bases between the germline ends. CDR3 length: 14 amino acids. Germline loops: CDR1 LNHDA, CDR2 SQIVND (reference sequence). The CDR3 region has the DNA TGTGCCAGTAGTGCTACAGCGATTAATTCACCCCTCCACTTT. Translated, it gives CASSATAINSPLHF.

The genes are TRBV30 and TRBJ2-7, with D possibly being TRBD1 or TRBD2 (6 bases each). Germline assignment: CDR1 GTSNPN and CDR2 SVGIG (reference sequence). This CDR3 is built from 15 residues. Trimming cost V 0 bases and J 1 base, with 13 bases left between them. The CDR3 reads CAWSVRRDISYEQYF. CDR3 coding DNA: TGTGCCTGGAGTGTACGGAGGGACATTTCCTACGAGCAGTACTTC. Full variable domain (remainder filled in from reference TRBV30 and TRBJ2-7): SQTIHQWPATLVQPVGSPLSLECTVEGTSNPNLYWYRQAAGRGLQLLFYSVGIGQISSEVPQNLSASRPQDRQFILSSKKLLLSDSGFYLCAWSVRRDISYEQYFGPGTRLTVT.

The chain joins TRBV4-1 to TRBJ2-7; 12 positions match TRBD1. The CDR3 is 20 amino acids. With V trimmed by 0 bases and J by 1 base, 13 bases remained unmatched. Germline V lookup: CDR1 MGHRA, CDR2 YSYEKL. CDR3 sequence: CASSQEAGRDRGRWSYEQYF. The CDR3 bases are TGCGCCAGCAGCCAAGAGGCTGGGCGGGACAGGGGGCGATGGTCCTACGAGCAGTACTTC.

The chain has TRBV18 and TRBJ1-2; 7 nucleotides match TRBD1. Per the germline V gene, CDR1 is KGHSH and CDR2 is LQKENI. This CDR3 has 14 amino acids. V trimming: 5 bases; J trimming: 8 bases; junction bases outside the gene matches: 11. The DNA of the CDR3 is TGTGCCAGCTCAACAGGACAGGCGGAGTGCGGCTACACCTTC. Its translation is CASSTGQAECGYTF. Full variable domain (outside the CDR3, taken from reference TRBV18 and TRBJ1-2): NAGVMQNPRHLVRRRGQEARLRCSPMKGHSHVYWYRQLPEEGLKFMVYLQKENIIDESGMPKERFSAEFPKEGPSILRIQQVVRGDSAAYFCASSTGQAECGYTFGSGTRLTVV.

The chain is built from TRBV5-1 and TRBJ2-3; 8 nucleotides line up with TRBD1. V was pared by 4 bases and J by 7 bases, with 11 bases of the junction left unmatched. The CDR3 covers 15 residues. The germline gives CDR1 SGHRS, CDR2 YFSETQ. The DNA of the CDR3 is TGCGCCAGCAGCGGAACCGGGACAGGCGGTTATACGCAGTATTTT. This codes for CASSGTGTGGYTQYF.

The V call is TRBV28, the J call TRBJ1-2, with no clear D. The CDR3 length is 14 residues. The germline V gene has CDR1 MDHEN and CDR2 SYDVKM. The ends were cut back, 5 bases at V and 5 bases at J, with 15 bases in the middle. The chain's CDR3 is CASSAHSTDYGYTF. The CDR3 DNA is TGTGCCAGCAGTGCTCATTCCACAGATTATGGCTACACCTTC.

CDR3 protein: CASSRGRSQETQYF. Here the CDR3 DNA reads TGTGCCAGCAGCCGAGGACGTTCGCAAGAGACCCAGTACTTC. The chain couples TRBV5-6 to TRBJ2-5; D is uncertain. The CDR3 loop spans 14 amino acids. V dropped 4 bases and J dropped 2 bases, with 12 bases sitting between them. CDR1 SGHDT and CDR2 YYEEEE come from the germline V gene.

Turning to this clone: Distinct nucleotide sequences in the sample also encode this CDR3. This chain links TRBV7-2 with TRBJ2-7; 9 positions agree with TRBD2. V lost 4 bases to trimming and J lost 0 bases; unmatched junction nucleotides: 1. The germline V gene encodes CDR1 SGHTA and CDR2 FQGNSA. The CDR3 covers 14 residues. CDR3 in DNA: TGTGCCAGCAGCTCACTAGCGGGCTCCTACGAGCAGTACTTC. This gives the protein CASSSLAGSYEQYF.

The rearrangement links TRBV5-1 to TRBJ1-6; perhaps TRBD1 as D (6 bases). Between the trimmed V and J ends, which lost 4 bases and 7 bases, there was a span of 18 bases. The germline CDR1 and CDR2 sequences are SGHRS and YFSETQ. The CDR3 has 16 amino acids. CDR3: CASSLSAGAPNSPLHF. The CDR3 nucleotides are TGCGCCAGCAGCCTAAGTGCGGGGGCCCCCAATTCACCCCTCCACTTT.

CDR3 bases: TGTGCCAGTAGTATAGCTGGGACAGGCGGTTCACCCCTCCACTTT. Translating gives CASSIAGTGGSPLHF. V usage is TRBV19 and J usage is TRBJ1-6; TRBD1 matches at 8 bases. There are 15 residues in the CDR3. Germline V gene data show CDR1 as LNHDA and CDR2 as SQIVND (reference sequence). V lost 1 base, J lost 9 bases, and 5 bases stayed unmatched.

The rearrangement joins TRBV25-1 to TRBJ2-7, with TRBD2 matching over 9 bases. This CDR3 has 15 amino acids. Germline trimming cut 3 bases from V and 4 bases from J; bases unmatched to any gene: 7. CDR1 is MGHDK, CDR2 SYGVNS, per germline. The DNA of the CDR3 is TGTGCCAGCAGTGACCCGCGGGAGGGTGGTTACGAGCAGTACTTC. It yields the protein CASSDPREGGYEQYF.

The rearrangement joins TRBV2 to TRBJ2-3; D not resolved. The CDR3 extends over 13 amino acids. Germline CDR1 and CDR2: SNHLY and FYNNEI. V was pared by 6 bases and J by 0 bases, with 7 bases between. The DNA for the CDR3 is TGTGCCAGCAGCTCCACTAGCACAGATACGCAGTATTTT. It is translated as CASSSTSTDTQYF.

This clone has just one count. The chain carries TRBV5-6 and TRBJ2-2; 9 nucleotides line up with TRBD2. The V and J ends lost 4 bases and 5 bases, in that order; junction bases with no gene match: 6. Germline CDR1 and CDR2: SGHDT and YYEEEE. The CDR3 has 15 amino acids. CDR3 region: CASSPEAGGTGELFF. As DNA, the CDR3 is TGTGCCAGCAGCCCGGAGGCGGGAGGGACCGGGGAGCTGTTTTTT.

This chain connects TRBV27 to TRBJ2-7, with no clear D. The CDR3 is 12 residues long. Between the trimmed V and J ends, which lost 6 bases and 4 bases, there was a span of 10 bases. Germline CDR1 reads MNHEY; CDR2 reads SMNVEV (reference sequence). DNA of the CDR3: TGTGCCAGCAGATCCGGACGATACGAGCAGTACTTC. As protein: CASRSGRYEQYF.

This chain uses TRBV6-1 with TRBJ2-7; TRBD1 is a possible D gene (6 bases). Trimming shortened V by 6 bases and J by 7 bases, and 16 bases separated the two germline ends. Germline V gene data show CDR1 as MNHNS and CDR2 as SASEGT. There are 13 residues in the CDR3. The CDR3 region has the DNA TGTGCCAGCAGCGAGATGGGGGCACGGGAGCAGTACTTC. Translation: CASSEMGAREQYF.

The chain couples TRBV6-6 to TRBJ1-1; TRBD1 is a possible D gene (6 bases). Germline V gene data show CDR1 as MNHNY and CDR2 as SVGAGI (reference sequence). The CDR3 loop spans 15 amino acids. Trimming pared 2 bases from V and 7 bases from J, leaving 17 bases between. CDR3 nucleotides: TGTGCCAGCAGTTACAGCGGGGCGGGGGACATTGAAGCTTTCTTT. Translation: CASSYSGAGDIEAFF.

This clone was observed once. Other DNA sequences in this sample translate to the same CDR3. The chain carries TRBV6-5 and TRBJ1-1; no definite D call. The germline gives CDR1 MNHEY, CDR2 SVGAGI. The germline V and J ends were trimmed by 5 bases and 0 bases, with 4 bases remaining between them. There are 12 residues in the CDR3. The CDR3 DNA reads TGTGCCAGCAGTCGGGTGAACACTGAAGCTTTCTTT. It codes for CASSRVNTEAFF.

The sample holds a few counts of this clone. This rearrangement joins TRBV30 to TRBJ1-4, with unresolved D. This CDR3 contains 12 residues. From germline, CDR1 is GTSNPN and CDR2 SVGIG (reference sequence). The ends were cut back, 3 bases at V and 7 bases at J, with 9 bases in the middle. The CDR3, as DNA: TGTGCCTGGAGCCCCGGTATTGAAAAACTGTTTTTT. It yields the protein CAWSPGIEKLFF.

This rearrangement joins TRBV20-1 to TRBJ1-5; D remains ambiguous. The V end lost 3 bases, the J end lost 15 bases, and 15 bases lay between the germline ends. Germline V CDR1 and CDR2: DFQATT, SNEGSKA (reference sequence). The CDR3 runs to 11 residues. The CDR3 region is CSASDGKASHF. The DNA of the CDR3 is TGCAGTGCTAGTGATGGCAAGGCCTCGCATTTT.

J is TRBJ1-1 and V is TRBV2, with 7 bases identical to TRBD1. This CDR3 spans 15 amino acids. The V gene end was trimmed by 4 bases and the J gene end by 0 bases; junction bases not matched to a gene: 5. Germline loops: CDR1 SNHLY, CDR2 FYNNEI. The CDR3, as DNA: TGTGCCAGCAGTGGGGACAGTAAGATGAACACTGAAGCTTTCTTT. Residues: CASSGDSKMNTEAFF.

This chain links TRBV19 with TRBJ2-6; TRBD1 is a possible D gene (5 bases). V shed 5 bases and J shed 4 bases, with 9 bases lying between them. The germline gives CDR1 LNHDA, CDR2 SQIVND (reference sequence). The CDR3 runs 14 residues. The chain's CDR3 is CASSATAGANVLTF. The DNA of the CDR3 is TGTGCCAGTAGTGCGACAGCGGGGGCCAACGTCCTGACTTTC.

The chain couples TRBV30 to TRBJ2-5; 11 nucleotides align to TRBD2. Germline CDR1 GTSNPN, CDR2 SVGIG (reference sequence). Germline trimming cut 2 bases from V and 3 bases from J; bases unmatched to any gene: 11. The CDR3 is made up of 17 amino acids. Here the CDR3 reads CAWSFSLTSGVEETQYF. In nucleotides, the CDR3 is TGTGCCTGGAGTTTCTCCTTGACTAGCGGGGTTGAAGAGACCCAGTACTTC.

The V call is TRBV2, the J call TRBJ1-5; 9 nucleotides match TRBD1. The germline V gene encodes CDR1 SNHLY and CDR2 FYNNEI. V shed 6 bases and J 1 base; nucleotides not matched to a gene: 4. CDR3 length: 15 amino acids. DNA for the CDR3: TGTGCCAGCAGGGACAGGGGAATGAGCAATCAGCCCCAGCATTTT. This translates into CASRDRGMSNQPQHF. The full variable domain, rest sourced from reference TRBV2 and TRBJ1-5, is EPEVTQTPSHQVTQMGQEVILRCVPISNHLYFYWYRQILGQKVEFLVSFYNNEISEKSEIFDDQFSVERPDGSNFTLKIRSTKLEDSAMYFCASRDRGMSNQPQHFGDGTRLSIL.